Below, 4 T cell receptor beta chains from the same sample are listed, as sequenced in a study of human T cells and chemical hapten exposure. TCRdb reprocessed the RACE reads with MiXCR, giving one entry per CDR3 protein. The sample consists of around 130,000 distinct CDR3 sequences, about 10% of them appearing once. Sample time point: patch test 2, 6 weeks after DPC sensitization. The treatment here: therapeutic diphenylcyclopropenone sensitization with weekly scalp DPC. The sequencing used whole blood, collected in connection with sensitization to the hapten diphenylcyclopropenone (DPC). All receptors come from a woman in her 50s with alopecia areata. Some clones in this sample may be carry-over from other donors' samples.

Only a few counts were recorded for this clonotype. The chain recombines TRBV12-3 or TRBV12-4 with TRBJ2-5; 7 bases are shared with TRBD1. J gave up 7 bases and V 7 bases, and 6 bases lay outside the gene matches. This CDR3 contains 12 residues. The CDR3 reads CASNRAGGTQYF. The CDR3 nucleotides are TGTGCCAGCAACAGGGCAGGGGGGACCCAGTACTTC.

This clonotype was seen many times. DNA of the CDR3: TGTGCCAGTAGTATTCTTCCAGGGGTTAACTATGGCTACACCTTC. Protein: CASSILPGVNYGYTF. The chain uses TRBV19 and TRBJ1-2, with D perhaps TRBD1 (6 bases). This CDR3 contains 15 residues. V lost 3 bases to trimming and J lost 1 base, with 12 bases between them. The germline V gene encodes CDR1 LNHDA and CDR2 SQIVND (reference sequence).

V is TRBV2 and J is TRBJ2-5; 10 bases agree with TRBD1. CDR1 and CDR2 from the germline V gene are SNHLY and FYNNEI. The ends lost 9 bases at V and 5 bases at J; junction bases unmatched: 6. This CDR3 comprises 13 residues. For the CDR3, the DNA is TGTGCCAGTAGGACAGGGGGGAGCGAGACCCAGTACTTC. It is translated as CASRTGGSETQYF.

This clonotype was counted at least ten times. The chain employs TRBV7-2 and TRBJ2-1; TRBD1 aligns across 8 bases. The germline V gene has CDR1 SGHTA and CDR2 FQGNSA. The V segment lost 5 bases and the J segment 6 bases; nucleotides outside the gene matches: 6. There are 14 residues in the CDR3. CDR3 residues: CASSQDRASNEQFF. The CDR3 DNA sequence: TGTGCCAGCAGCCAGGACAGGGCCTCCAATGAGCAGTTCTTC.